This T cell receptor (beta chain) originates from a study of response to subunit inactivated influenza vaccine. From the RT-PCR reads, TCRdb called clonotypes with MiXCR, one entry per CDR3 protein. Of hundreds of thousands of distinct CDR3 sequences in the sample, around 11% are singletons; the top ten hold about a tenth. This CDR3 has 16 residues. V dropped 7 bases and J dropped 1 base, with 14 bases sitting between them. Germline CDR1 reads MNHNS; CDR2 reads SASEGT. Findings of the study overall: The authors suggested that few new T cells are recruited per seasonal influenza vaccination.

This clonotype came up many times. Its target is unknown. The V gene is TRBV6-1, the J gene TRBJ2-6; unclear D gene. The sample in question was PBMCs from blood, obtained on the day of vaccination. The TCR comes from a man aged 50-59 years who received an inactivated influenza vaccine. In DNA, the CDR3 is TGTGCCAGCACCCCAAGGGTCTTATCTGGGGCCAACGTCCTGACTTTC. Its translation is CASTPRVLSGANVLTF.